This TCR beta chain originates from a study of blood T cell repertoires in COVID-19. The overall study: PBMCs, B-cell-depleted T cells, or T cells provided the cDNA or gDNA that made up the material.

CDR1 is LNHNV and CDR2 is YYDKDF in the germline V gene (reference sequence). CDR3 length equals 15 residues. Trimming stripped 1 base from V and 1 base from J, with 10 bases between. Authors' methods: For nucleated cells, counts were estimated from reference gene primer amplification. Assay used: immunoSEQ multiplex PCR; TCRdb lists only in-frame clones, some missing. Clone size and V and J calls were adopted from that table, with D and trimming inferred from the DNA. The sample has about 260,000 clones, less than 90% seen once. The sequencing input was peripheral blood. The chain carries TRBV15 and TRBJ2-5, with D possibly matching TRBD2 (5 bases). The receptor comes from a human donor in a cohort sampled during active COVID-19. CDR3 DNA: TGTGCCACCAGCAGAGGAGGGCGTTTCCAAGAGACCCAGTACTTC. This translates into CATSRGGRFQETQYF.